These T cell receptor beta chains were read from a single sample in a study of cytomegalovirus exposure and HLA in healthy donors. Clones were read by immunoSEQ multiplex PCR, and TCRdb kept only the in-frame ones, dropping some. This table has some 48,000 clones, around three quarters appearing once. The sample consisted of PBMCs. The receptors come from a young man in good health and CMV-seropositive. Each CDR3 is given with its conserved first and last residue.

j_call | v_call | cdr3_length | cdr3_aa
TRBJ2-7 | TRBV7-9 | 14 | CASSSLQEYYEQYF
TRBJ1-4 | TRBV30 | 13 | CAWTQGANEKLFF
TRBJ1-1 | TRBV6-5 | 14 | CASSYSREVQKAFF
TRBJ1-3 | TRBV4-2 | 16 | CASSHIGGPSGNTIYF
TRBJ2-3 | TRBV30 | 14 | CAWQRTAFTDTQYF
TRBJ2-7 | TRBV6-1 | 21 | CASSEGVWGTSGGAVIYEQYF
TRBJ2-7 | TRBV6-6 | 14 | CASSPIAGAYEQYF
TRBJ1-4 | TRBV13 | 15 | CASSLGQTTNEKLFF
TRBJ2-3 | TRBV7-7 | 13 | CASSLVPQDTQYF
TRBJ2-5 | TRBV5-1 | 14 | CASSPGGYGETQYF
TRBJ2-1 | TRBV11-2 | 15 | CASSHSGGGYNEQFF
TRBJ2-1 | TRBV6-6 | 14 | CASSYRASGDEQFF
TRBJ2-4 | TRBV27 | 16 | CASRASLGRARDIQYF
TRBJ2-3 | TRBV9 | 15 | CASSAPPSGTDTQYF
TRBJ2-7 | TRBV6-6 | 14 | CASRYKTATYEQYF
TRBJ2-7 | TRBV5-1 | 14 | CASSIQDREVKQYF
TRBJ1-2 | TRBV18 | 15 | CASSPPAGQSGGYTF
TRBJ2-5 | TRBV4-1 | 16 | CASRGTSGGARETQYF
TRBJ2-1 | TRBV4-1 | 14 | CASSQRTGDNEQFF
TRBJ2-7 | TRBV6-1 | 15 | CASSEQAGGTYEQYF
TRBJ1-1 | TRBV6-6 | 14 | CASSIESGITEAFF
TRBJ1-1 | TRBV20-1 | 11 | CSAPRNTEAFF
TRBJ1-3 | TRBV2 | 15 | CASSEFPGQGNTIYF
TRBJ1-6 | TRBV4-1 | 15 | CASSPLNSYNSPLHF
TRBJ2-1 | TRBV28 | 15 | CASTRDSVTYNEQFF
TRBJ2-1 | TRBV29-1 | 15 | CSVPTARTVYNEQFF